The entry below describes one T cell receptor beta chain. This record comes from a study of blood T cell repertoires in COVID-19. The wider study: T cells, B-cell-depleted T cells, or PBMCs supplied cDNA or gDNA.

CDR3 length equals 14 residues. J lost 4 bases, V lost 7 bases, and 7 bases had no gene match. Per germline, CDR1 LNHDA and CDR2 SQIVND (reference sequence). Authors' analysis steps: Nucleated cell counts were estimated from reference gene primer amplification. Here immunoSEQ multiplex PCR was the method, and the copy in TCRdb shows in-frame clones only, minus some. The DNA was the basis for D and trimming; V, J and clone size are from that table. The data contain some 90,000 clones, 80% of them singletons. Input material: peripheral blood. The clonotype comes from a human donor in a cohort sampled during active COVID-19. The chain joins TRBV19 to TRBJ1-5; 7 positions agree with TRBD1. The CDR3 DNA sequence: TGTGCCAGTAAGCCCGGGACAGCAAATCAGCCCCAGCATTTT. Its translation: CASKPGTANQPQHF.